This entry concerns a single T cell receptor beta chain. Its cognate antigen has yet to be identified. One base away there is no much larger clone; base qualities are not given. The source of the sample is a study of shared clonotypes between healthy human individuals (TCRdb year 2020). Concerning the study at large: The cohort included a few men and two women between 18 and 49 years of age. To increase sequencing depth and limit assay-specific biases, TCR repertoire library preparation and sequencing were carried out by different laboratories using diverse techniques. Between about 0.8 and 8.9 billion PBMCs per donor were obtained by leukapheresis. For each donor, CD4 naive and CD4 memory were each run on three plates, CD8 naive on two plates, and CD8 memory on one plate. The study deeply sequenced blood TCR repertoires of five healthy adults to estimate repertoire size and the extent of clonotype sharing between individuals. Paper-wide results and their limitations: Compared with non-shared clonotypes, clonotypes shared by all four sorted-subset donors had higher generation probabilities. Larger estimated clonotype richness was generally found for naive subsets than for memory subsets. The genetic and exposure-history diversity represented was limited by the small number of donors. Even with the large sequencing depth, rarefaction of the sorted-subset datasets indicated that sequencing was incomplete. Sampling was restricted to blood, and TCR repertoires in tissues likely differ from the TCR repertoires found in blood. Pairwise subsampling led to the expectation that sequencing depth would affect the degree of clonotype sharing among donors. Across a handful of donors, roughly 5.1% of naive CD4, roughly 3.5% of naive CD8, 2% to 2.5% of memory CD4, and approximately 0.4% of memory CD8 clonotypes were shared.

Taken from cysteine to phenylalanine, the CDR3 has 14 residues. Kept here is only the CDR3 DNA, which spans 42 bases and is read in frame from base 1. CDR1 SGHDT and CDR2 YYEEEE are derived from the germline V gene. The V and J ends are trimmed by 7 bases and 8 bases, leaving 19 bases between them. The donors were healthy, HIV-negative adults who had no recently reported acute infections or vaccinations. All donors were Caucasian adults living in Nashville, Tennessee, USA. CD4+ T cells were enriched by magnetic negative selection; naive cells were then positively selected on CD45RA, and the negative fraction formed the memory subset. Blood was obtained by leukapheresis, after which PBMCs were separated by Ficoll-Histopaque density gradient centrifugation and cryopreserved in liquid nitrogen vapor phase. Analytical flow cytometry was used to check the purity and quantity of every magnetically sorted T cell population. Genomic DNA was isolated from each sorted fraction and quantified by UV absorbance on a Nanodrop 2000c.

Using the deep immunoSEQ assay, multiplex PCR amplified TCR CDR3 regions from genomic DNA. For each cell subset, the extracted genomic DNA was distributed evenly across all wells of several immunoSEQ 96-well plates, and each plate served as one replicate. Each replicate PCR for sorted subsets received about 210 ng genomic DNA, equal to about 30,000 T cell genomes. Purified libraries were quantified with a Qubit 3.0 fluorometer, sized on a Bioanalyzer 2100, and re-quantified with the KAPA Library Quantification kit. Each immunoSEQ 96-well plate was sequenced on its own single-read 150-cycle Illumina NextSeq 550 flow cell. The authors' pipeline ran thus. Because only junctional sequences without quality scores were contained in the immunoSEQ output, filtering matching that applied to full-length reads could not be performed. To assign V/J genes and CDR3, sequences were annotated using PyIR, a Python wrapper for IgBLAST v1.9, with IMGT germline references. Reads with weak V/J assignments (E-value above 1e-6), missing CDR3, stop codons, out-of-frame junctions, or ambiguous translated residues were removed. V3J clonotypes were defined as sequences sharing the same inferred V gene, J gene, and CDR3 amino acid sequence. Percentage overlap between repertoires was calculated by dividing the number of shared unique clonotypes by the size of the smaller repertoire. Three approaches were used to assess repertoire richness: RTK rarefaction, the Chao1 estimator, and Recon v2.1 estimates of unobserved clonotypes. Generation probabilities were computed with OLGA for all TCRbeta clonotypes obtained by the gDNA method from several donors. The table was pulled from immuneACCESS by TCRdb, which kept in-frame rearrangements only. Such tables lose some clones; where checked, under half of the loss comes from unresolved V genes, and the rest has no known cause. From that table come the V and J calls and clone size; the DNA was used to work out D and trimming. For this sample the table gives 2,500,000 or so clones, of which 93% were detected only once. The leading ten clones occupy approximately 0.35% of the sample.

The sequence came from a man in his late teens or twenties in good health. Some clones in this sample may be carry-over from other donors' samples. The sample comprised naive CD4+ T cells from PBMCs. What the cell subset or site label conveys for this sample: CD45RA+ positively selected. Recombination joined TRBV5-6 with TRBJ2-1; the best D guess is TRBD2, with 6 bases matching. The CDR3 loop reads CASALGTWTDEQFF. The DNA reads TGTGCCAGCGCCCTAGGGACTTGGACCGATGAGCAGTTCTTC.